This T cell receptor beta chain was sequenced in a study of identical twins' blood T cells. Each TCR cDNA library carried sample-specific barcodes on both ends. TCRdb re-derived calls from the 5' RACE reads in MiXCR, one entry per CDR3 protein. The table shows roughly 380,000 distinct CDR3 sequences, with roughly 30% occurring only once. Whole-study findings and limits: Out-of-frame TCRbeta clonotypes reportedly had markedly more similar V usage in twins than unrelated donors. Abundant TCRbeta CDR3s overlapped more between twins than with unrelated donors.

Regarding this clonotype: The antigen is undetermined.

The CDR3 covers 15 residues. Trimming pared 1 base from V and 5 bases from J, leaving 13 bases between. Looked up from germline, CDR1 is LGHNT and CDR2 is FRNRAP. The rearrangement uses TRBV12-5 and TRBJ2-3; D is perhaps TRBD2 (5 bases). The receptor's source is a woman aged 18 to 55 in good health. The material sequenced was PBMCs. CDR3 DNA: TGTGCTAGTGGTTTGGGGGGTTATGAGGGAGATACGCAGTATTTT. This encodes CASGLGGYEGDTQYF.